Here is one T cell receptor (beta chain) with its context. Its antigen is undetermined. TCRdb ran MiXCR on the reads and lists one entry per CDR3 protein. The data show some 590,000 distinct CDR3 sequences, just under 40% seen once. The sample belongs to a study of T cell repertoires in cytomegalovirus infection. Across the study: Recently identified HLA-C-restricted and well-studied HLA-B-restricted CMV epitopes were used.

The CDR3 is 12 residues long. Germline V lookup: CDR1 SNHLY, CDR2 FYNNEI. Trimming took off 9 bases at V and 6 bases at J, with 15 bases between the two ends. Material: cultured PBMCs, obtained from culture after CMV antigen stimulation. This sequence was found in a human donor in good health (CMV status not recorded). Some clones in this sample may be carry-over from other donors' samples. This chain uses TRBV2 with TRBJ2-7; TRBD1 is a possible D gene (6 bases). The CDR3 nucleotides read TGTGCCAGTCAGGGGCCTGCTGGCGAGCAGTACTTC. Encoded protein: CASQGPAGEQYF.